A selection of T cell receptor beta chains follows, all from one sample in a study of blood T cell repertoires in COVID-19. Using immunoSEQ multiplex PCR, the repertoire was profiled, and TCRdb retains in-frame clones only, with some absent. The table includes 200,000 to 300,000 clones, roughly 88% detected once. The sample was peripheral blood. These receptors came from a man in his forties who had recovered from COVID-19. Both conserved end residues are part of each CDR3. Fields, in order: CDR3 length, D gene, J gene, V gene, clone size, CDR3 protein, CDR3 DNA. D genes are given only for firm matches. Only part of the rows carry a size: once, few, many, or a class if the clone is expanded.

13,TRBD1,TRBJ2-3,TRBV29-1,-,CSVEGGQGYTQYF,TGCAGCGTTGAGGGAGGACAGGGATATACGCAGTATTTT
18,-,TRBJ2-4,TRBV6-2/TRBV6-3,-,CASSLLRDLSLAKNIQYF,TGTGCCAGCAGCCTGCTCCGGGACTTAAGTCTAGCCAAAAACATTCAGTACTTC
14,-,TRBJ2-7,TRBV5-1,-,CASSLESGVDEQYF,TGCGCCAGCAGCTTGGAATCAGGGGTGGACGAGCAGTACTTC
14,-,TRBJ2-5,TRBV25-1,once,CASSESRGQETQYF,TGTGCCAGCAGTGAATCTCGGGGACAAGAGACCCAGTACTTC
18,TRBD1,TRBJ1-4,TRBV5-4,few,CASSADRALSSTNEKLFF,TGTGCCAGCAGCGCCGACAGGGCTCTGTCCTCAACTAATGAAAAACTGTTTTTT
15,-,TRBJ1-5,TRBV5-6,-,CASSLERYSNQPQHF,TGTGCCAGCAGCTTGGAACGGTATAGCAATCAGCCCCAGCATTTT
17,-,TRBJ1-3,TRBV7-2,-,CASSLGSGADAGRAIYF,TGTGCCAGCAGCTTAGGGTCAGGGGCGGACGCGGGGAGGGCCATATATTTT
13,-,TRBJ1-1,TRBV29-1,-,CSVDRGANTEAFF,TGCAGCGTTGACCGGGGGGCTAACACTGAAGCTTTCTTT
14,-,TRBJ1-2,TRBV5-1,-,CASSLEAELYGYTF,TGCGCCAGCAGCTTGGAAGCGGAGCTCTATGGCTACACCTTC
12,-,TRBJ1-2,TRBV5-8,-,CASSLGDYGYTF,TGTGCCAGCAGCTTGGGCGACTATGGCTACACCTTC
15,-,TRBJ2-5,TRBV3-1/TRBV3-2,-,CASSHFSAEQETQYF,TGTGCCAGCAGCCACTTCTCGGCGGAGCAAGAGACCCAGTACTTC
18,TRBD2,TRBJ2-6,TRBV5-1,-,CASSAMGLAGAGANVLTF,TGCGCCAGCAGCGCGATGGGACTAGCGGGAGCTGGGGCCAACGTCCTGACTTTC
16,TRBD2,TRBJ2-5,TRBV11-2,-,CASSSGTSGYQETQYF,TGTGCCAGCAGCTCCGGGACTAGCGGCTACCAAGAGACCCAGTACTTC
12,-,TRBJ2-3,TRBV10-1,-,CASSNRRDTQYF,TGCGCCAGCAGTAACAGGCGAGATACGCAGTATTTT
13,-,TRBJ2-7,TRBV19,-,CASSIDLGRAQYF,TGTGCCAGTAGTATAGATCTGGGCAGGGCGCAGTACTTC
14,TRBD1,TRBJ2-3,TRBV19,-,CASSGSGGIDTQYF,TGTGCCAGTAGTGGTTCAGGGGGAATAGATACGCAGTATTTT
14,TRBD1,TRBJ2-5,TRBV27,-,CASSFDRGWETQYF,TGTGCCAGCAGTTTCGACAGGGGCTGGGAGACCCAGTACTTC
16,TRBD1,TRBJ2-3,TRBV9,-,CASSVETGGRLDTQYF,TGTGCCAGCAGCGTAGAGACAGGGGGCAGATTGGATACGCAGTATTTT
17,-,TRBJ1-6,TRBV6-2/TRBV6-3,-,CASSWGSSESDNSPLHF,TGTGCCAGCAGTTGGGGCAGTTCAGAATCGGATAATTCACCCCTCCACTTT
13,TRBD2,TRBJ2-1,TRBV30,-,CAWSAGTSDEQFF,TGTGCCTGGAGTGCCGGGACTAGCGATGAGCAGTTCTTC
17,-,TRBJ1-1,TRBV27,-,CASSSWGGGVGGAEAFF,TGTGCCAGCAGTTCCTGGGGGGGCGGGGTAGGAGGAGCTGAAGCTTTCTTT
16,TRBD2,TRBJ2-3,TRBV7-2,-,CASSLAQDGRGDTQYF,TGTGCCAGCAGCTTAGCCCAAGACGGGAGGGGCGATACGCAGTATTTT
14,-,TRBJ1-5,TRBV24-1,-,CATASGRQNQPQHF,TGTGCCACAGCGTCCGGGAGACAAAATCAGCCCCAGCATTTT
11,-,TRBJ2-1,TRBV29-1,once,CSVVYYNEQFF,TGCAGCGTTGTTTACTACAATGAGCAGTTCTTC
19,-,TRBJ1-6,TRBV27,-,CASSLFSGPGEGHNSPLHF,TGTGCCAGCAGTTTATTCTCTGGTCCCGGAGAGGGCCATAATTCACCCCTCCACTTT
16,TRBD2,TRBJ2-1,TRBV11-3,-,CASSLGTSGPYNEQFF,TGTGCCAGCAGCTTAGGGACTAGCGGGCCCTACAATGAGCAGTTCTTC
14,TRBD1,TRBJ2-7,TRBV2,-,CASSPGQLSYEQYF,TGTGCCAGCAGCCCGGGACAGTTATCCTACGAGCAGTACTTC
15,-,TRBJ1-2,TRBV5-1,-,CASSSFPGSIYGYTF,TGCGCCAGCAGCTCCTTCCCAGGGTCGATCTATGGCTACACCTTC
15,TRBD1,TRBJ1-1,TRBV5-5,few,CASSLTGREDTEAFF,TGTGCCAGCAGCCTGACAGGGCGTGAGGACACTGAAGCTTTCTTT
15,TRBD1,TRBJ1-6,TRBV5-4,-,CASSLPGQGHSPLHF,TGTGCCAGCAGCTTACCGGGACAGGGGCATTCACCCCTCCACTTT
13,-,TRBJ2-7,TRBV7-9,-,CASSLVSVYEQYF,TGTGCCAGCAGCCTAGTCTCTGTCTACGAGCAGTACTTC
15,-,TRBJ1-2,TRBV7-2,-,CASSLGLFRVYGYTF,TGTGCCAGCAGCTTAGGTTTATTCCGGGTGTATGGCTACACCTTC
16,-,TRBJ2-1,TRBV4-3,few,CASSRMWGERYNEQFF,TGCGCCAGCAGCCGCATGTGGGGAGAACGATACAATGAGCAGTTCTTC
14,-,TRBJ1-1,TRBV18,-,CASSLGPWDTEAFF,TGTGCCAGCTCCTTGGGGCCCTGGGACACTGAAGCTTTCTTT
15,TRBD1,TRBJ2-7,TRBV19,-,CASSTGTGGTYEQYF,TGTGCCAGTAGTACGGGGACAGGAGGGACCTACGAGCAGTACTTC
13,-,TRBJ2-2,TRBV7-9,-,CASSVRVAGELFF,TGTGCCAGCAGCGTCAGGGTAGCCGGGGAGCTGTTTTTT
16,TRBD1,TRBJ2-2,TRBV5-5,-,CASSGGRTGNTGELFF,TGTGCCAGCAGCGGGGGAAGGACAGGGAACACCGGGGAGCTGTTTTTT
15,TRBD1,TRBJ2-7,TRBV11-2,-,CASSPGSGTVYEQYF,TGTGCCAGCAGCCCAGGCTCCGGGACAGTTTACGAGCAGTACTTC
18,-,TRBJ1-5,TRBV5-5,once,CASSVPIGRALYNQPQHF,TGTGCCAGCAGCGTACCTATCGGCAGGGCCCTTTACAATCAGCCCCAGCATTTT
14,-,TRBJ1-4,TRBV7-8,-,CASSPDGGGEKLFF,TGTGCCAGCAGCCCTGATGGGGGGGGAGAAAAACTGTTTTTT
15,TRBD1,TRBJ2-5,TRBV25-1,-,CASSLLTGSGGAQYF,TGTGCCAGCAGTCTCCTGACAGGGTCGGGTGGGGCCCAGTACTTC
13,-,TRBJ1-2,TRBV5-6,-,CASSFLADYGYTF,TGTGCCAGCAGCTTCCTCGCAGACTATGGCTACACCTTC
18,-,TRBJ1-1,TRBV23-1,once,CASSQPPVSDNGDTEAFF,TGCGCCAGCAGTCAACCCCCAGTTTCGGACAATGGGGACACTGAAGCTTTCTTT
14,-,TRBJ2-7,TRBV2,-,CASSEGDSSYEQYF,TGTGCCAGCAGTGAGGGCGACAGTTCCTACGAGCAGTACTTC
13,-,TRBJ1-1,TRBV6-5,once,CASSQAGNTEAFF,TGTGCCAGCAGCCAGGCGGGGAACACTGAAGCTTTCTTT
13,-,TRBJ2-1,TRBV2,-,CASSSDIDNEQFF,TGTGCCAGCAGCTCGGACATAGACAATGAGCAGTTCTTC
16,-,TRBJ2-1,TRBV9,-,CASSVEGDLRDNEQFF,TGTGCCAGCAGCGTAGAAGGGGACTTGAGAGACAATGAGCAGTTCTTC
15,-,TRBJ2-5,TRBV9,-,CASSDPTDWKETQYF,TGTGCCAGCAGCGATCCCACGGACTGGAAAGAGACCCAGTACTTC
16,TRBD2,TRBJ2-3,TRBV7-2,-,CASSTGLAGGQVTQYF,TGTGCCAGCAGCACAGGACTAGCGGGGGGGCAGGTTACGCAGTATTTT
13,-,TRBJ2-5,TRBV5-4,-,CASSLLVEETQYF,TGTGCCAGCAGCTTGCTGGTAGAAGAGACCCAGTACTTC